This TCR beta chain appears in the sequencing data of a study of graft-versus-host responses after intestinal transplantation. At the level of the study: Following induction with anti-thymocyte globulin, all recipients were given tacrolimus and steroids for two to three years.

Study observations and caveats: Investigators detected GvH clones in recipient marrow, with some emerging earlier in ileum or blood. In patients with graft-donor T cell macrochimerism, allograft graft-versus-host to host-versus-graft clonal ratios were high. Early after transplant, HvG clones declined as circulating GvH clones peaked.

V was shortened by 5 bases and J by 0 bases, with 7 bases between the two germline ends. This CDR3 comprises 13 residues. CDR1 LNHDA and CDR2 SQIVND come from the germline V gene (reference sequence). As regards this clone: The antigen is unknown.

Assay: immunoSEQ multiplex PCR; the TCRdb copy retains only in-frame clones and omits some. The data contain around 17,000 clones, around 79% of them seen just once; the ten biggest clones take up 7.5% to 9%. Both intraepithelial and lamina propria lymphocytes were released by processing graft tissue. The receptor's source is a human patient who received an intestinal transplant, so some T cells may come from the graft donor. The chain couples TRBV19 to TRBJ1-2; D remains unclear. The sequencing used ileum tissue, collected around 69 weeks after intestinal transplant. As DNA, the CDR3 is TGTGCCAGTAGTTGGAGGGCTAACTATGGCTACACCTTC. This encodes CASSWRANYGYTF.